The TCR beta chain described here comes from a study of CD8+ T cells in alopecia areata. Sequencing relied on a cDNA template that was reverse transcribed from extracted RNA. Assay used: immunoSEQ multiplex PCR; TCRdb lists only in-frame clones, some missing. The sample consists of some 150,000 clones, roughly 62% of them appearing once. To note about this clone: Its antigen remains unidentified.

Regarding the study as a whole: Clonality exceeded that of normal scalp in lesional scalp, most notably in alopecia totalis/universalis.

This material consisted of CD4+ T cells sorted from blood, taken at week 0. The source of this sequence is a human donor with alopecia areata.

The CDR3 here is CASSLDVTQYF. CDR3 bases: TGTGCCAGCAGCTTAGACGTGACCCAGTACTTC. The rearrangement uses TRBV11-1 and TRBJ2-5; D gene unclear. CDR1 is SGHAT and CDR2 is FQDESV in the germline V gene (reference sequence). There are 11 residues in the CDR3. V gave up 1 base and J gave up 7 bases, with 4 bases separating them.